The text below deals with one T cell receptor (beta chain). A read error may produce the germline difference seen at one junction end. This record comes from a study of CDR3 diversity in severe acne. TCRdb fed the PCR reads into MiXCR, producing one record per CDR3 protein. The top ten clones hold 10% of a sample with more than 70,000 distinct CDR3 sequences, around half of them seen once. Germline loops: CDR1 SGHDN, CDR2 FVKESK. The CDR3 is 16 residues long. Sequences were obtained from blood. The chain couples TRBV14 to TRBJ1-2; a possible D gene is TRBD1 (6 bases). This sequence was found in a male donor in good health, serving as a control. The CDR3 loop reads CASSQGPQGGGYGYAF. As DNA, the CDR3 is TGTGCCAGCAGCCAAGGACCCCAAGGTGGGGGCTATGGCTACGCCTTC.